Described below is a single T cell receptor (beta chain) sequence and its context. Its antigen remains unknown. A read error may account for a junction end that differs from germline. These data originate in a study of OX40 agonist ivuxolimab in advanced cancers. Study information: In this cohort, patients received ivuxolimab, an agonistic anti-OX40 (CD134) antibody.

Findings and caveats of the study: Normalized T-cell clonal expansion was also low in some nonresponders. Clonal expansion by week 6 occurred in CD4+ and CD8+ blood T cells (at 0.1 to 3.0 mg/kg). With doses of 0.1-3.0 mg/kg, partial responders showed among the lowest clonal expansion.

Data came from immunoSEQ multiplex PCR; TCRdb stores just in-frame clones and leaves some out. This table has roughly 25,000 clones, about three quarters appearing once. Germline V lookup: CDR1 SSHAT, CDR2 FNYEAQ (reference sequence). CDR3 length: 15 amino acids. This sequence was found in an adult with an advanced solid tumor such as melanoma, head and neck, liver or kidney cancer. The specimen was CD4+ or CD8+ T cells sorted from blood, collected in a trial of the OX40 agonist ivuxolimab. The chain has TRBV7-7 and TRBJ2-3, with no clear D. CDR3 bases: TGTGCTAGCAGCTTATATACCGACAGCACAGATACGCAGTATTTT. Amino acids: CASSLYTDSTDTQYF.